The clone carrying this T cell receptor (beta chain) was observed at least ten times. Arm-PCR with iRepertoire HTBI primers amplified the CDR3 regions for these TCR beta libraries. TCRdb itself ran the multiplex PCR reads through MiXCR, one entry per CDR3 protein. The sample contains around 460,000 distinct CDR3 sequences, 20% to 25% of which appear only once. The data belong to a study of regulatory T cells in long-lasting Graves disease. Time point indicated: persistent/refractory GD, antithyroid drugs over 5 years with positive TRAb. TCR sequences were obtained from RNA taken from PBMCs. This CDR3 has 14 amino acids. Germline CDR1 is MDHEN and CDR2 is SYDVKM. Trimming took off 6 bases at V and 6 bases at J, with 17 bases between the two ends.

This clonotype originated in a female donor with Graves disease. This chain uses TRBV28 with TRBJ1-1; tentatively, D is TRBD1 (6 bases). The sample here was peripheral blood mononuclear cells (PBMCs), taken when the disease was refractory, from a patient treated with antithyroid drugs. The CDR3 region is CASRGISGAAEAFF. CDR3 nucleotides: TGTGCCAGCAGGGGCATCTCGGGGGCCGCTGAAGCTTTCTTT.